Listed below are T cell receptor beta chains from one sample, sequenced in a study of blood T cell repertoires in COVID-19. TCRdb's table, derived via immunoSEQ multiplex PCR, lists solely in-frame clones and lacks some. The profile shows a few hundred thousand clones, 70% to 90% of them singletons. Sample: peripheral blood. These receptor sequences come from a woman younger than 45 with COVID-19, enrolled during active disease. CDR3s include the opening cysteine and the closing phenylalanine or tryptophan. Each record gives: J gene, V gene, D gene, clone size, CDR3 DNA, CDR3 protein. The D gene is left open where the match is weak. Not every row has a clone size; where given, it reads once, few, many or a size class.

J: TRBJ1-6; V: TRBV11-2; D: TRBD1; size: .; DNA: TGTGCCAGCAGCAACAGGGGGTTTCGGTCACCCCTCCACTTT; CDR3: CASSNRGFRSPLHF
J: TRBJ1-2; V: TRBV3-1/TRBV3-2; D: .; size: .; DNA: TGTGCCAGCAGCTTACAGGGACGGAGTGGCTACACCTTC; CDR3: CASSLQGRSGYTF
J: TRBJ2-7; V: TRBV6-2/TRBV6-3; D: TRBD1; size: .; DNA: TGTGCCAGCAGTTACTCGTGGGACAGGGGTTCCTACGAGCAGTACTTC; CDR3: CASSYSWDRGSYEQYF
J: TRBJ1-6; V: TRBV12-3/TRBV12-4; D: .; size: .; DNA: TGTGCCAGCAGTTTGGGGCCGGGACCCCTCCACTTT; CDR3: CASSLGPGPLHF
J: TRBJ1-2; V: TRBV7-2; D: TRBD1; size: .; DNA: TGTGCCAGCAGCTTTCAGGGGGCTGGCTACACCTTC; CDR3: CASSFQGAGYTF
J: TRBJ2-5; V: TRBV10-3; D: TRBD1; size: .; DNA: TGTGCCATCGGGCCGGACAGGGGTGCGGAGACCCAGTACTTC; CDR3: CAIGPDRGAETQYF
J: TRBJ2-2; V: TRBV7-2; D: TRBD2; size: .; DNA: TGTGCCAGCAGCTTAGCGCTGGGCGGGGGGGCCCCCGGGGAGCTGTTTTTT; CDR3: CASSLALGGGAPGELFF
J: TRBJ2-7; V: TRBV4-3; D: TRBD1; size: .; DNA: TGCGCCAGCAGCCGGGCTCGGGACAGGGGGGGGATTTACGAGCAGTACTTC; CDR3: CASSRARDRGGIYEQYF
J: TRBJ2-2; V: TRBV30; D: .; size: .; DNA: TGTGCCTGGAGTGTACTTAAGGGGAGGAAGGCCGGGGAGCTGTTTTTT; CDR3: CAWSVLKGRKAGELFF
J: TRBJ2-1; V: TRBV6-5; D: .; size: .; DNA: TGTGCCAGCAGTTACTCAGCGAGCAATGAGCAGTTCTTC; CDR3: CASSYSASNEQFF
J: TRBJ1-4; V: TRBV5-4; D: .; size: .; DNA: TGTGCCAGCAGCTTGTCGGGAGAAAAACTGTTTTTT; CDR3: CASSLSGEKLFF
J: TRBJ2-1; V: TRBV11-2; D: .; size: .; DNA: TGTGCCAGCAGCCCTGTAGGGGGCAATGAGCAGTTCTTC; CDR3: CASSPVGGNEQFF
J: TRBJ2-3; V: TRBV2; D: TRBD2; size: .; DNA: TGTGCCAGCAGTGTACTAGCGGGGGGTGTAGATACGCAGTATTTT; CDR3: CASSVLAGGVDTQYF
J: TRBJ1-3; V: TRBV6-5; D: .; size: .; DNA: TGTGCCAGCAGTTGGGCCCGGGGAAACACCATATATTTT; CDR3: CASSWARGNTIYF
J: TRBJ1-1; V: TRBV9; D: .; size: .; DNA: TGTGCCAGCAGCGTAGCGGGGGGCGCCTCCACTGAAGCTTTCTTT; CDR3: CASSVAGGASTEAFF
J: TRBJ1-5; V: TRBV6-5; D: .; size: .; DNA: TGTGCCAGCAGTTACCAGGAAGGTCAGCCCCAGCATTTT; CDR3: CASSYQEGQPQHF
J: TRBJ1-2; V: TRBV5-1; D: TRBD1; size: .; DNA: TGCGCCAGCAGTTTTACAGGGGGCGATGGCTACACCTTC; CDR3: CASSFTGGDGYTF
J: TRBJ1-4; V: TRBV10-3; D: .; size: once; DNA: TGTGCCATCAGTGAGTCGTGGGGGGCTAATGAAAAACTGTTTTTT; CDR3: CAISESWGANEKLFF
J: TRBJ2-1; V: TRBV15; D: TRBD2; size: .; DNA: TGTGCCACCAGCAGGTGGAGTAGCGGGGGGCGAACCTACAATGAGCAGTTCTTC; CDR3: CATSRWSSGGRTYNEQFF
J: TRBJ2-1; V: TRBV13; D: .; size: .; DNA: TGTGCCAGCAGAGGGTCGACTAGAGATGAGCAGTTCTTC; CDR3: CASRGSTRDEQFF
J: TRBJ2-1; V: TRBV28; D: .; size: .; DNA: TGTGCCAGCAGTATCGACTCACGCTATTACAATGAGCAGTTCTTC; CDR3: CASSIDSRYYNEQFF
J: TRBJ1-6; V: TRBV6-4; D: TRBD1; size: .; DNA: TGTGCCAGCAGCAACCGGACAGGGCACAATTCACCCCTCCACTTT; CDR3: CASSNRTGHNSPLHF
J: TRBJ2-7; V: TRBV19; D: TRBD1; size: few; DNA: TGTGCCAGTAGCCTGGGACAGGGGGTCTCCTACGAGCAGTACTTC; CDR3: CASSLGQGVSYEQYF
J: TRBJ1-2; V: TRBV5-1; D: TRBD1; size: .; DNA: TGCGCCAGCAGCTTGGTCGACAGGGTGGGAGGAGGCTACACCTTC; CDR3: CASSLVDRVGGGYTF
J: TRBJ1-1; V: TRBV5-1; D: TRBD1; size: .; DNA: TGCGCCAGCAGCTTGGGACAGGGGGGCACTGAAGCTTTCTTT; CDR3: CASSLGQGGTEAFF
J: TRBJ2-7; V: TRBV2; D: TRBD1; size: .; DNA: TGTGCCAGCAGGGAGGACAGGCGCTACGAGCAGTACTTC; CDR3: CASREDRRYEQYF
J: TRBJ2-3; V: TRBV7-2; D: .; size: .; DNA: TGTGCCAGCAGCTTAGGTCAGGGAAGTAACACAGATACGCAGTATTTT; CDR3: CASSLGQGSNTDTQYF
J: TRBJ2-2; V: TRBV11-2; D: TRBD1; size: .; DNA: TGTGCCAGCAGCTCAATGGACGGGACAGGGATTGGGGAGCTGTTTTTT; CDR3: CASSSMDGTGIGELFF
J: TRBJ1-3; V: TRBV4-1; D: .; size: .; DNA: TGCGCCAGCAGCCAGGGGGGGACGGTCTCTGGAAACACCATATATTTT; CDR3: CASSQGGTVSGNTIYF